The 23 T cell receptor beta chains presented below share a single source sample, sequenced in a study of cytomegalovirus exposure and HLA in healthy donors. The study ran its PCR with 60 Vbeta and 13 Jbeta primers. Generated by immunoSEQ multiplex PCR, the TCRdb table keeps only in-frame clones and is missing some. The table has around 78,000 clones, around 81% seen once. The sequenced sample consisted of PBMCs. The source is a male donor in good health and CMV-seronegative.

This clone came up once. J is TRBJ2-5 and V is TRBV28, with 11 bases aligning to TRBD2. CDR1 MDHEN and CDR2 SYDVKM come from the germline V gene. The CDR3 length is 15 residues. J gave up 4 bases and V 6 bases, and 7 bases lay outside the gene matches. The CDR3 DNA reads TGTGCCAGCAGCCTTAGCGGGAGGGCCAGAGAGACCCAGTACTTC. This translates into CASSLSGRARETQYF.

This chain connects TRBV10-3 to TRBJ2-7, with TRBD1 as a possible D gene (6 bases). The V and J ends lost 9 bases and 3 bases respectively, with 12 bases between them. The CDR3 consists of 12 residues. Germline V gene lookup returns CDR1 ENHRY and CDR2 SYGVKD. The CDR3 spells CAMRTDGYEQYF. In DNA, the CDR3 is TGTGCCATGCGGACAGACGGCTACGAGCAGTACTTC.

The genes are TRBV28 and TRBJ2-3; 11 nucleotides align to TRBD2. The CDR3 runs to 19 residues. CDR1 is MDHEN, CDR2 SYDVKM, per germline. V lost 7 bases to trimming and J lost 4 bases; unmatched junction nucleotides: 19. The CDR3 nucleotides read TGTGCCAGCAAACTCAGGGCTAGCGGGAGGTTCAGGGAGGCAGATACGCAGTATTTT. Its translation: CASKLRASGRFREADTQYF. Using reference TRBV28 and TRBJ2-3 for the parts outside the CDR3, the full variable domain is DVKVTQSSRYLVKRTGEKVFLECVQDMDHENMFWYRQDPGLGLRLIYFSYDVKMKEKGDIPEGYSVSREKKERFSLILESASTNQTSMYLCASKLRASGRFREADTQYFGPGTRLTVL.

The chain recombines TRBV11-3 with TRBJ2-5; the D is unclear. The V gene lost 1 base and the J gene lost 4 bases, with 16 bases spanning the gap. The CDR3 sequence is 16 residues long. The germline CDR1 and CDR2 sequences are SGHNT and YENEEA. As DNA, the CDR3 is TGTGCCAGCAGCTTAGTCGAACACCAGGCTCGAGAGACCCAGTACTTC. Translating gives CASSLVEHQARETQYF.

This clone was seen a handful of times. The chain joins TRBV5-1 to TRBJ2-6; tentatively, D is TRBD1 (5 bases). Germline CDR1 and CDR2: SGHRS and YFSETQ. The CDR3 extends over 19 amino acids. V was cut by 4 bases and J by 2 bases, with 22 bases left in between. CDR3 loop: CASSLEQVFSFPGANVLTF. The DNA for the CDR3 is TGCGCCAGCAGCCTAGAACAGGTCTTTAGCTTTCCTGGGGCCAACGTCCTGACTTTC. The variable domain in full, completed from reference TRBV5-1 and TRBJ2-6, reads KAGVTQTPRYLIKTRGQQVTLSCSPISGHRSVSWYQQTPGQGLQFLFEYFSETQRNKGNFPGRFSGRQFSNSRSEMNVSTLELGDSALYLCASSLEQVFSFPGANVLTFGAGSRLTVL.

The chain carries TRBV15 and TRBJ1-5; 9 bases agree with TRBD1. This CDR3 has 17 residues. Germline V gene lookup returns CDR1 LNHNV and CDR2 YYDKDF (reference sequence). Losses at the gene ends were 5 bases for V and 1 base for J; bases not matched to a gene: 9. The CDR3: CATSDPRTGVSNQPQHF. The CDR3, as DNA: TGTGCCACCAGCGACCCCCGGACAGGGGTGAGCAATCAGCCCCAGCATTTT. Using reference TRBV15 and TRBJ1-5 for the parts outside the CDR3, the full variable domain is DAMVIQNPRYQVTQFGKPVTLSCSQTLNHNVMYWYQQKSSQAPKLLFHYYDKDFNNEADTPDNFQSRRPNTSFCFLDIRSPGLGDTAMYLCATSDPRTGVSNQPQHFGDGTRLSIL.

V gene TRBV29-1 combines with J gene TRBJ2-1; the D is unclear. This CDR3 spans 13 amino acids. The V and J ends lost 2 bases and 2 bases respectively, with 7 bases between them. Germline CDR1 reads SQVTM; CDR2 reads ANQGSEA. For the CDR3, the DNA is TGCAGCGTTGAACCGCAGACCTACAATGAGCAGTTCTTC. Translated, it gives CSVEPQTYNEQFF.

This chain links TRBV6-1 with TRBJ1-6, with D possibly TRBD1 on 6 matching bases. Per the germline V gene, CDR1 is MNHNS and CDR2 is SASEGT. This CDR3 comprises 15 residues. V was pared by 1 base and J by 10 bases, with 14 bases between. In DNA form, the CDR3 reads TGTGCCAGCAGTGAAGTTGGAACAGGGCTATCACCCCTCCACTTT. Translating gives CASSEVGTGLSPLHF.

The V gene is TRBV15, the J gene TRBJ1-5, with TRBD1 matching 9 bases. The CDR3 runs to 17 residues. After removal of 0 bases from V and 3 bases from J, the junction contained 6 bases not matched to a gene. Germline V gene data show CDR1 as LNHNV and CDR2 as YYDKDF (reference sequence). The CDR3 sequence: CATSRDSGQGYNQPQHF. DNA for the CDR3: TGTGCCACCAGCAGAGACTCGGGACAGGGATACAATCAGCCCCAGCATTTT.

The CDR3 loop reads CASSLPGQEETQYF. CDR3 coding DNA: TGTGCCAGCAGCCTTCCGGGACAGGAAGAGACCCAGTACTTC. The chain joins TRBV5-6 to TRBJ2-5, with 8 bases fitting TRBD1. Looked up from germline, CDR1 is SGHDT and CDR2 is YYEEEE. The CDR3 runs 14 residues. V dropped 4 bases and J dropped 3; count of bases not matched to a gene: 5.

The rearrangement links TRBV10-3 to TRBJ2-3; 8 bases match TRBD2. V shed 4 bases, J shed 1 base, and the junction held 7 bases outside the gene matches. Germline CDR1 is ENHRY and CDR2 is SYGVKD. The CDR3 extends over 16 amino acids. As DNA, the CDR3 is TGTGCCATCAGTGTTTTCGGGAGGGGTGGCACAGATACGCAGTATTTT. Encoded protein: CAISVFGRGGTDTQYF.

This clone appeared a few times. It is unclear where the CDR3 begins or ends on the DNA, so no DNA is shown, and the CDR3 is as TCRdb lists it. This chain connects TRBV5-1 to TRBJ1-2; TRBD1 reflects the table's D call only, with no check against the DNA. The CDR3 length is 15 residues, termini included. CDR1 and CDR2 from the germline V gene are SGHRS and YFSETQ. CDR3 loop: CASSLVGTGNYGYPF.

The J gene is TRBJ1-1, the V gene TRBV14; possibly TRBD1 for D (5 bases). The CDR3 extends over 14 amino acids. The V and J ends lost 3 bases and 6 bases respectively, with 14 bases between them. Germline CDR1 and CDR2: SGHDN and FVKESK. CDR3 coding DNA: TGTGCCAGCAGCCAGAGGTGGGGGAGGGCTGAAGCTTTCTTT. It is translated as CASSQRWGRAEAFF.

The chain recombines TRBV9 with TRBJ2-5, with 9 bases identical to TRBD1. V gave up 4 bases and J gave up 4 bases; unmatched junction bases: 8. The CDR3 spans 15 residues. CDR1 and CDR2 from the germline V gene are SGDLS and YYNGEE. The CDR3 DNA follows: TGTGCCAGCAGCACATGGACAGGGGAGGTAGAGACCCAGTACTTC. Translating gives CASSTWTGEVETQYF.

This clone was seen once. The chain combines TRBV9 with TRBJ1-2; tentative D call: TRBD1 (6 bases). Germline lookup yields CDR1 SGDLS and CDR2 YYNGEE. This CDR3 comprises 15 residues. Trimming pared 4 bases from V and 4 bases from J, leaving 17 bases between. The CDR3 is CASSPTGNKPYGYTF. The CDR3 nucleotides read TGTGCCAGCAGCCCCACAGGGAATAAGCCCTATGGCTACACCTTC.

This chain uses TRBV19 with TRBJ1-5; D is possibly TRBD1 (6 bases). Trimming stripped 4 bases from V and 5 bases from J, with 12 bases between. CDR3 length: 14 residues. The germline V gene has CDR1 LNHDA and CDR2 SQIVND (reference sequence). The DNA for the CDR3 is TGTGCCAGTAGTACGACCTACAGGGATCAGCCCCAGCATTTT. Amino acid sequence: CASSTTYRDQPQHF. Using reference TRBV19 and TRBJ1-5 for the parts outside the CDR3, the full variable domain is DGGITQSPKYLFRKEGQNVTLSCEQNLNHDAMYWYRQDPGQGLRLIYYSQIVNDFQKGDIAEGYSVSREKKESFPLTVTSAQKNPTAFYLCASSTTYRDQPQHFGDGTRLSIL.

The chain uses TRBV11-3 and TRBJ2-1, with D maybe TRBD2 (6 bases). Germline CDR1 is SGHNT and CDR2 is YENEEA. Trimming removed 4 bases from V and 9 bases from J, with 13 bases in between. The CDR3 contains 13 residues. The CDR3 sequence: CASSSRLVGEQFF. Written as DNA, the CDR3 is TGTGCCAGCAGCTCACGACTAGTCGGTGAGCAGTTCTTC. The whole variable domain, filled in from reference TRBV11-3 and TRBJ2-1, reads EAGVVQSPRYKIIEKKQPVAFWCNPISGHNTLYWYLQNLGQGPELLIRYENEEAVDDSQLPKDRFSAERLKGVDSTLKIQPAELGDSAVYLCASSSRLVGEQFFGPGTRLTVL.

For the CDR3, the DNA is TGTGCCAGCAGTAATGGACAACCCAATCAGCCCCAGCATTTT. Protein product: CASSNGQPNQPQHF. V gene TRBV6-6 combines with J gene TRBJ1-5; possibly TRBD1 for D (5 bases). The CDR3 length is 14 residues. V was clipped by 5 bases and J by 3 bases, with 11 bases between them. Germline-derived CDR1 and CDR2 are MNHNY and SVGAGI (reference sequence).

This chain links TRBV6-5 with TRBJ1-1, with TRBD1 as a possible D gene (6 bases). Per the germline V gene, CDR1 is MNHEY and CDR2 is SVGAGI. This CDR3 is built from 13 residues. V gave up 8 bases and J gave up 7 bases, with 17 bases separating them. DNA for the CDR3: TGTGCCAGCCGCGACCCAGGGGAAATTGAAGCTTTCTTT. Translation: CASRDPGEIEAFF.

The V gene is TRBV6-5, the J gene TRBJ1-1; tentative D call: TRBD1 (6 bases). The germline V and J ends were trimmed by 1 base and 0 bases, with 9 bases remaining between them. The CDR3 loop spans 15 amino acids. Germline CDR1 is MNHEY and CDR2 is SVGAGI. In DNA, the CDR3 is TGTGCCAGCAGTTACTATGGGGGCATGAACACTGAAGCTTTCTTT. This translates into CASSYYGGMNTEAFF.

The chain combines TRBV6-1 with TRBJ2-1, with 8 bases lining up with TRBD2. Germline loops: CDR1 MNHNS, CDR2 SASEGT. The CDR3 length is 13 residues. V lost 5 bases and J lost 5; bases outside the gene matches: 2. The CDR3 region has the DNA TGTGCCAGCAGTCGGACTAGCAACAATGAGCAGTTCTTC. This encodes CASSRTSNNEQFF.

Remarks on this clone: The junction shows a germline mismatch at one end, possibly a read error. The chain carries TRBV10-3 and TRBJ1-5; 7 bases are shared with TRBD1. Germline V lookup: CDR1 ENHRY, CDR2 SYGVKD. The CDR3 has 13 residues. CDR3 sequence: CAIRRGQEQPQNF. CDR3 bases: TGTGCCATCCGTAGGGGGCAAGAGCAGCCCCAGAATTTT.

This sequence joins TRBV6-1 and TRBJ2-2, with D possibly TRBD2 on 6 matching bases. Looked up from germline, CDR1 is MNHNS and CDR2 is SASEGT. The CDR3 runs 14 residues. CDR3 DNA: TGTACCCCAGGAGGGCCGTATAGTGGGGGGGAGCTGTTTTTT. The encoded protein is CTPGGPYSGGELFF.